This entry describes one T cell receptor beta chain. Its antigen is undetermined. The data stem from a study of monozygotic twins with inflammatory bowel disease. Findings and limits, study-wide: Distinguishing T cell subtypes was not possible. Among IBD patients, fewer clonotypes were shared with others than among healthy twins, especially with disease activity.

The CDR3 loop spans 18 amino acids. Germline V CDR1 and CDR2: SGHAT, FQNNGV. From its re-call of the 5' RACE reads, TCRdb lists each CDR3 protein once, without DNA. The listing contains some 200,000 distinct CDR3 sequences. V is TRBV11-2 and J is TRBJ2-5. Sample: blood. This receptor was taken from a human donor with ulcerative colitis or Crohn's disease, or a healthy co-twin of an affected twin (not recorded which). The CDR3 reads CASSSQRRDSSYQETQYF.